One sample yielded the 27 T cell receptor beta chains listed below, sequenced in a study of T cell responses to AZD1222 COVID-19 vaccine. Sequenced by immunoSEQ multiplex PCR; TCRdb stores in-frame clones only, minus some. The repertoire holds some 150,000 clones, with 90% as singletons. The sequencing used peripheral blood, collected 28 days after the second AZD1222 dose. Receptors originate from an adult who received the AZD1222 COVID-19 vaccine.

The chain combines TRBV6-5 with TRBJ1-6; D is perhaps TRBD1 (6 bases). Trimming took off 7 bases at V and 8 bases at J, with 18 bases between the two ends. This CDR3 has 15 amino acids. Germline V gene data show CDR1 as MNHEY and CDR2 as SVGAGI. CDR3 nucleotides: TGTGCCAGCATTCGGAAACAGGGAGGGGATTCACCCCTCCACTTT. This codes for CASIRKQGGDSPLHF.

This rearrangement joins TRBV19 to TRBJ1-2; tentative D call: TRBD1 (6 bases). Germline CDR1 and CDR2: LNHDA and SQIVND (reference sequence). Trimming left V 4 bases short and J 5 bases short, with 11 bases between. This CDR3 has 13 residues. Here the CDR3 reads CASSSTGRYGYTF. In DNA, the CDR3 is TGTGCCAGTAGTAGCACAGGGCGGTATGGCTACACCTTC. Drawing the rest from reference TRBV19 and TRBJ1-2, the complete variable domain is DGGITQSPKYLFRKEGQNVTLSCEQNLNHDAMYWYRQDPGQGLRLIYYSQIVNDFQKGDIAEGYSVSREKKESFPLTVTSAQKNPTAFYLCASSSTGRYGYTFGSGTRLTVV.

The V call is TRBV27, the J call TRBJ2-1; 11 bases align to TRBD2. V trimming: 5 bases; J trimming: 9 bases; junction bases outside the gene matches: 9. This CDR3 contains 15 residues. CDR1 is MNHEY, CDR2 SMNVEV, per germline (reference sequence). This CDR3 reads CASSHRLAGNGEQFF. The CDR3 bases are TGTGCCAGCAGTCACCGACTAGCGGGGAATGGTGAGCAGTTCTTC.

This rearrangement joins TRBV5-8 to TRBJ1-5; no clear D gene. Germline loops: CDR1 SGHTS, CDR2 YDEGEE. Trimming took off 7 bases at V and 7 bases at J, with 15 bases between the two ends. The CDR3 length is 13 residues. The CDR3 protein is CASRHIGRQPQHF. In nucleotides, the CDR3 is TGTGCCAGCCGCCATATTGGGAGGCAGCCCCAGCATTTT.

The chain links TRBV2 to TRBJ1-6; D is undetermined. Germline V lookup: CDR1 SNHLY, CDR2 FYNNEI. V was pared by 3 bases and J by 9 bases, with 15 bases between. The CDR3 runs 15 residues. DNA of the CDR3: TGTGCCAGCAGTGAGGGTGGGCAGGCTGGTTCACCCCTCCACTTT. As protein: CASSEGGQAGSPLHF.

V usage is TRBV3-1 (or the pseudogene TRBV3-2) and J usage is TRBJ1-2; the D gene is possibly TRBD1 (6 bases). V was pared by 4 bases and J by 6 bases, with 18 bases between. The CDR3 loop spans 15 amino acids. Germline lookup yields CDR1 LGHDT and CDR2 YNNKEL (reference sequence). For the CDR3, the DNA is TGTGCCAGCAGCCCAAAACAGGGAAGCAGGAATGGCTACACCTTC. Protein product: CASSPKQGSRNGYTF.

The chain recombines TRBV7-6 with TRBJ1-2; the D gene is possibly TRBD1 (6 bases). The CDR3 runs 15 residues. V was pared by 2 bases and J by 6 bases, with 16 bases between. Germline CDR1 and CDR2: SGHVS and FNYEAQ. CDR3 in DNA: TGTGCCAGCAGCTTATCGCCGGGGGCGCTTAATGGCTACACCTTC. Its protein product is CASSLSPGALNGYTF.

In regard to this clone: The same CDR3 arises from other DNA sequences in this sample as well. The chain links TRBV18 to TRBJ2-7; 11 bases are shared with TRBD1. J lost 3 bases, V lost 6 bases, and 4 bases had no gene match. Germline V gives CDR1 KGHSH, CDR2 LQKENI. CDR3 length equals 14 residues. Here the CDR3 reads CASSPGQGVYEQYF. CDR3 DNA sequence: TGTGCCAGCTCTCCGGGACAGGGGGTCTACGAGCAGTACTTC.

This rearrangement joins TRBV5-4 to TRBJ1-3; D is possibly TRBD1 (6 bases). The CDR3 runs 18 residues. V was pared by 6 bases and J by 3 bases, with 25 bases between. Germline CDR1 is SGHNT and CDR2 is YYREEE (reference sequence). The CDR3 is CASNSGGPVRGGGNTIYF. The CDR3 DNA follows: TGTGCCAGCAACTCTGGGGGCCCCGTTAGGGGGGGTGGAAACACCATATATTTT.

The rearrangement uses TRBV19 and TRBJ1-1; D is unclear. The CDR3 sequence is 14 residues long. Germline V gene lookup returns CDR1 LNHDA and CDR2 SQIVND (reference sequence). V gave up 7 bases and J gave up 4 bases, with 16 bases separating them. Here the CDR3 DNA reads TGTGCCAGTACCCTCCCCTCTGGAGGCACTGAAGCTTTCTTT. This translates into CASTLPSGGTEAFF.

The chain joins TRBV24-1 to TRBJ2-3, with TRBD2 as a possible D gene (6 bases). V was clipped by 4 bases and J by 0 bases, with 16 bases between them. CDR1 and CDR2 from the germline V gene are KGHDR and SFDVKD. The CDR3 covers 17 residues. The CDR3 region is CATSDPANSGSTDTQYF. The CDR3 DNA reads TGTGCCACCAGTGACCCTGCTAATAGCGGCAGCACAGATACGCAGTATTTT.

The CDR3 nucleotides read TGTGCCAGCAGCTTACTCCAACCGCGGAGCACCGGGGAGCTGTTTTTT. It encodes CASSLLQPRSTGELFF. The rearrangement joins TRBV7-2 to TRBJ2-2; D not resolved. V was pared by 2 bases and J by 4 bases, with 14 bases between. The CDR3 covers 16 residues. Germline assignment: CDR1 SGHTA and CDR2 FQGNSA.

J is TRBJ2-2 and V is TRBV9; TRBD2 aligns across 13 bases. The J segment lost 3 bases and the V segment lost 3 bases, leaving 5 bases of the junction unmatched. The CDR3 is made up of 17 amino acids. The germline gives CDR1 SGDLS, CDR2 YYNGEE. The CDR3 sequence: CASSAGGLAGHTGELFF. DNA of the CDR3: TGTGCCAGCAGCGCCGGGGGACTAGCGGGACACACCGGGGAGCTGTTTTTT.

This clone was picked up a small number of times. This sequence joins TRBV9 and TRBJ2-2; 10 bases are shared with TRBD2. The germline V gene encodes CDR1 SGDLS and CDR2 YYNGEE. This CDR3 is built from 18 residues. The J segment lost 6 bases and the V segment lost 0 bases, leaving 11 bases of the junction unmatched. CDR3 region: CASSVATRAGGRSGELFF. The CDR3 DNA is TGTGCCAGCAGCGTAGCTACGAGAGCGGGAGGGCGGTCCGGGGAGCTGTTTTTT.

The CDR3 DNA reads TGTGCCAGCAGCAGGGGCCAACAGGGTTATGAAGCTTTCTTT. This encodes CASSRGQQGYEAFF. V and J are TRBV9 and TRBJ1-1; the D gene is possibly TRBD1 (6 bases). The ends were cut back, 4 bases at V and 7 bases at J, with 17 bases in the middle. This CDR3 spans 14 amino acids. The germline V gene encodes CDR1 SGDLS and CDR2 YYNGEE.

V gene TRBV3-1 (or the pseudogene TRBV3-2) combines with J gene TRBJ1-2; perhaps TRBD1 as D (5 bases). Per the germline V gene, CDR1 is LGHDT and CDR2 is YNNKEL (reference sequence). The V and J ends lost 8 bases and 2 bases respectively, with 12 bases between them. This CDR3 comprises 13 residues. The CDR3 nucleotides read TGTGCCAGCGAAGGGGTGGGGAACTATGGCTACACCTTC. It codes for CASEGVGNYGYTF.

The rearrangement joins TRBV2 to TRBJ1-3; D not certain. V lost 8 bases and J lost 1, with 9 bases in between. Germline V gives CDR1 SNHLY, CDR2 FYNNEI. This CDR3 is built from 13 residues. The CDR3 DNA reads TGTGCCAGCCAAGGGTATTCTGGAAACACCATATATTTT. Translation: CASQGYSGNTIYF.

The chain combines TRBV7-9 with TRBJ2-5; D is perhaps TRBD1 (5 bases). The CDR3 runs to 15 residues. V was trimmed by 1 base and J by 5 bases, leaving 14 bases between them. Germline V gene lookup returns CDR1 SEHNR and CDR2 FQNEAQ (reference sequence). CDR3 sequence: CASSLESQGMETQYF. For the CDR3, the DNA is TGTGCCAGCAGCTTAGAGTCTCAGGGAATGGAGACCCAGTACTTC.

This rearrangement joins TRBV11-2 to TRBJ2-7; 9 bases match TRBD2. V shed 0 bases, J shed 1 base, and the junction held 1 base outside the gene matches. There are 15 residues in the CDR3. Per germline, CDR1 SGHAT and CDR2 FQNNGV. The CDR3 sequence is CASSLELAGSYEQYF. CDR3 nucleotide sequence: TGTGCCAGCAGCTTAGAACTAGCGGGTTCCTACGAGCAGTACTTC.

The V gene is TRBV7-6, the J gene TRBJ2-3; 10 bases map to TRBD2. After removal of 2 bases from V and 4 bases from J, the junction contained 6 bases not matched to a gene. CDR3 length: 16 amino acids. CDR1 is SGHVS, CDR2 FNYEAQ, per germline. This chain's CDR3 is CASSLRSSGGSDTQYF. The CDR3 DNA reads as TGTGCCAGCAGCTTAAGGTCTAGCGGGGGATCAGATACGCAGTATTTT. The full variable domain, completed using reference TRBV7-6 and TRBJ2-3, is GAGVSQSPRYKVTKRGQDVALRCDPISGHVSLYWYRQALGQGPEFLTYFNYEAQQDKSGLPNDRFSAERPEGSISTLTIQRTEQRDSAMYRCASSLRSSGGSDTQYFGPGTRLTVL.

This chain uses TRBV5-5 with TRBJ2-7, with D perhaps being TRBD1 or TRBD2 (5 bases each). V shed 4 bases and J shed 2 bases, with 13 bases lying between them. There are 14 residues in the CDR3. CDR1 and CDR2 from the germline V gene are SGHKS and YYEKEE (reference sequence). CDR3 nucleotides: TGTGCCAGCAGCCTCCGGGACGGACCCTACGAGCAGTACTTC. Its translation is CASSLRDGPYEQYF.

In its sample, this clone was seen once. The chain recombines TRBV27 with TRBJ2-2; TRBD2 matches 9 bases. The CDR3 spans 18 residues. CDR1 MNHEY and CDR2 SMNVEV come from the germline V gene (reference sequence). V shed 1 base, J shed 5 bases, and the junction held 11 bases outside the gene matches. The chain's CDR3 is CASSLWEAGGPHTGELFF. The CDR3 region has the DNA TGTGCCAGCAGTTTATGGGAAGCGGGAGGACCTCATACCGGGGAGCTGTTTTTT.

This rearrangement joins TRBV28 to TRBJ2-2, with TRBD2 matching over 10 bases. Trimming cost V 2 bases and J 5 bases; bases outside gene matches: 2. CDR1 and CDR2 (germline): MDHEN, SYDVKM. The CDR3 sequence is 15 residues long. DNA of the CDR3: TGTGCCAGCAGTTTACCGGGACTAGCGACCGGGGAGCTGTTTTTT. Its translation is CASSLPGLATGELFF.

The rearrangement joins TRBV7-2 to TRBJ1-2; TRBD1 is a possible D gene (5 bases). Germline V CDR1 and CDR2: SGHTA, FQGNSA. The V and J ends lost 2 bases and 6 bases respectively, with 10 bases between them. CDR3 length: 13 amino acids. The CDR3 sequence: CASSLRRDDGYTF. The CDR3 DNA reads TGTGCCAGCAGCTTACGCAGGGACGATGGCTACACCTTC.

This clone has a single count. The V call is TRBV2, the J call TRBJ1-5; D gene ambiguous. Germline V gene sequence: CDR1 SNHLY, CDR2 FYNNEI. The germline V and J ends were trimmed by 2 bases and 0 bases, with 8 bases remaining between them. CDR3 length: 15 residues. The CDR3 DNA reads as TGTGCCAGCAGTGAAATCGGCTATAGCAATCAGCCCCAGCATTTT. As protein: CASSEIGYSNQPQHF.

The chain joins TRBV30 to TRBJ1-5; D unclear. The length of the CDR3 is 14 residues. V dropped 0 bases and J dropped 1 base, with 7 bases sitting between them. The V gene's germline CDR1 is GTSNPN and CDR2 SVGIG (reference sequence). CDR3 residues: CAWSVWSSNQPQHF. The CDR3 nucleotides are TGTGCCTGGAGTGTCTGGTCGAGCAATCAGCCCCAGCATTTT.

V and J are TRBV2 and TRBJ1-3, with a tentative D call TRBD1 (5 bases). The CDR3 extends over 15 amino acids. V gave up 4 bases and J gave up 3 bases, with 13 bases separating them. The V gene's germline CDR1 is SNHLY and CDR2 FYNNEI. CDR3 DNA: TGTGCCAGCAGTGGGAGGGACCAGGGTGGAAACACCATATATTTT. This gives the protein CASSGRDQGGNTIYF.